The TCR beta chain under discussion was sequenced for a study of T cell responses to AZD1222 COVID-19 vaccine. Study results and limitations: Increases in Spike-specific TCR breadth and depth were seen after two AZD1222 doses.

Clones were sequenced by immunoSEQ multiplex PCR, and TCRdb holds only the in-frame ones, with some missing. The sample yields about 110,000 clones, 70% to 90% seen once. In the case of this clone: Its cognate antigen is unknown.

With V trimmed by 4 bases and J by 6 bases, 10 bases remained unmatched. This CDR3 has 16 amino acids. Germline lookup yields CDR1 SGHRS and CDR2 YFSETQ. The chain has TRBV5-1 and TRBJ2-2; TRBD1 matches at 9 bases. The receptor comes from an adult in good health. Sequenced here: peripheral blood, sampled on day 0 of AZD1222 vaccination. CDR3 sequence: CASSPLRDREAGELFF. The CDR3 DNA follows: TGCGCCAGCAGCCCCCTCCGGGACAGGGAGGCCGGGGAGCTGTTTTTT. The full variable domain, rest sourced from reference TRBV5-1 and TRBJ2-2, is KAGVTQTPRYLIKTRGQQVTLSCSPISGHRSVSWYQQTPGQGLQFLFEYFSETQRNKGNFPGRFSGRQFSNSRSEMNVSTLELGDSALYLCASSPLRDREAGELFFGEGSRLTVL.